This TCR beta chain was obtained from a study of identical twins. TCRdb recomputed calls from the 5' RACE reads with MiXCR, one row per CDR3 protein. The table has 650,000 to 750,000 distinct CDR3 sequences, around 20% seen once; the top ten hold more than 4%. V lost 9 bases and J lost 2, with 17 bases in between. The CDR3 contains 14 residues. This clonotype was observed a handful of times. The sample also formed part of further work on T cells expressing NK-cell markers.

The V gene is TRBV12-3 or TRBV12-4, the J gene TRBJ2-7, with a tentative D call TRBD1 (6 bases). The TCR was taken from a woman between 18 and 29 years old in good health. The sequencing sample was made of PBMCs. The DNA for the CDR3 is TGTGCCAGACTGGGGACAACTGCTACCTACGAGCAGTACTTC. This sequence encodes CARLGTTATYEQYF.